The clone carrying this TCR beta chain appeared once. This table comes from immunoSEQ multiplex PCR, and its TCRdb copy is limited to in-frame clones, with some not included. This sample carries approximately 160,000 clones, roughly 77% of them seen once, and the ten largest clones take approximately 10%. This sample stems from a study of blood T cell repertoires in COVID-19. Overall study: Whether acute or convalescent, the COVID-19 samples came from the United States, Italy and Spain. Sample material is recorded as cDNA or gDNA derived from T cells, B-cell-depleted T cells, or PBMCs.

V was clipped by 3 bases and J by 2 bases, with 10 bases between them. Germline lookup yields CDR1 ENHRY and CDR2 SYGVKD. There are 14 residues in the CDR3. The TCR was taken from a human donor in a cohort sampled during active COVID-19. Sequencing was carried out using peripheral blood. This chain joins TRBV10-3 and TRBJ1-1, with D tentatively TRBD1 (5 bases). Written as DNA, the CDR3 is TGTGCCATCAGTGAAAGCAGGGATAACACTGAAGCTTTCTTT. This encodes CAISESRDNTEAFF.